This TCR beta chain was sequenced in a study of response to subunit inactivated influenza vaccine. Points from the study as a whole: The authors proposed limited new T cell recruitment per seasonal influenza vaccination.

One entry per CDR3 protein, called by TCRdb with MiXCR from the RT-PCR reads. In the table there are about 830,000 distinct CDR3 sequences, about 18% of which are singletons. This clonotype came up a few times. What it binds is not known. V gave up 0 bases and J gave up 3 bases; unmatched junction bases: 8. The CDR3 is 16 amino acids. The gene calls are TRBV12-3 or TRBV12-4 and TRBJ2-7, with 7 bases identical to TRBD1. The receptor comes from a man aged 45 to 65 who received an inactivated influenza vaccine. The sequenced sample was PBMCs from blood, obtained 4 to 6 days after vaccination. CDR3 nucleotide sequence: TGTGCCAGCAGTTTAGCTAACAGGGGAAGTATCTACGAGCAGTACTTC. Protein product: CASSLANRGSIYEQYF.